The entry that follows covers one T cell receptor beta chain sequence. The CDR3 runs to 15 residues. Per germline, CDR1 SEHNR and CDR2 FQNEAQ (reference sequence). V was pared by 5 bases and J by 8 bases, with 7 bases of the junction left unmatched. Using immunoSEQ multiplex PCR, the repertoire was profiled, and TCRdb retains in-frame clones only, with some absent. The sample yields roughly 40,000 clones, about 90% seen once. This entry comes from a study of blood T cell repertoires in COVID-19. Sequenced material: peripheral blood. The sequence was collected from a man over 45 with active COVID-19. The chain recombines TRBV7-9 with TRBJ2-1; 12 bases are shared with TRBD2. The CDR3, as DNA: TGTGCCAGCAGCCCCGACCGACTAGCGGGAGATGAGCAGTTCTTC. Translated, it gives CASSPDRLAGDEQFF. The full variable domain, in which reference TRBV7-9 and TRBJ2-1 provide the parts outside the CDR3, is DTGVSQNPRHKITKRGQNVTFRCDPISEHNRLYWYRQTLGQGPEFLTYFQNEAQLEKSRLLSDRFSAERPKGSFSTLEIQRTEQGDSAMYLCASSPDRLAGDEQFFGPGTRLTVL.